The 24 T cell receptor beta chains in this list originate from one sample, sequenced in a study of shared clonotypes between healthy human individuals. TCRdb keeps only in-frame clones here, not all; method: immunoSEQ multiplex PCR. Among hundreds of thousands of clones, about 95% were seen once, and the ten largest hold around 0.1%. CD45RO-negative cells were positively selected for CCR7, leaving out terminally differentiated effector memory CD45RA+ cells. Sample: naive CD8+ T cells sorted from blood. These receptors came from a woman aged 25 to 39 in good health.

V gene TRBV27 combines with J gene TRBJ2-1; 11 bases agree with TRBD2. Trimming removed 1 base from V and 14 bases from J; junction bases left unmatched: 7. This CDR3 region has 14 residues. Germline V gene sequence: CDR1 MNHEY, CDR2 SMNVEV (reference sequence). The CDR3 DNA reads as TGTGCCAGCAGTTTATATACTAGCGGGAGAGTGGAGTTCTTC. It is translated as CASSLYTSGRVEFF.

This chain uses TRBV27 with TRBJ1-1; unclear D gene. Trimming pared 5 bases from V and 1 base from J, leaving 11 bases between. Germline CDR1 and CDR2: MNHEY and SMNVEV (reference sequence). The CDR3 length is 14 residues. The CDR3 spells CASSVGLGNTEAFF. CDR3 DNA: TGTGCCAGCAGTGTCGGACTGGGGAACACTGAAGCTTTCTTT.

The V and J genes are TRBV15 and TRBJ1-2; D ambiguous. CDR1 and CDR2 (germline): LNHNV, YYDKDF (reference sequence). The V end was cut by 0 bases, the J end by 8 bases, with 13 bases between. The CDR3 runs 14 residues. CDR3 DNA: TGTGCCACCAGCAGAGATGAAGGACTGGAGGGCTACACCTTC. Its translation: CATSRDEGLEGYTF.

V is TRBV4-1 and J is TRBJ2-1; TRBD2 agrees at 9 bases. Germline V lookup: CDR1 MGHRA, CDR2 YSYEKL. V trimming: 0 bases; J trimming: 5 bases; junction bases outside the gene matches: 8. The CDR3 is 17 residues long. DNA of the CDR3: TGCGCCAGCAGCCAAGATTCGGGAGCGGGAGGCCACAATGAGCAGTTCTTC. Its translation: CASSQDSGAGGHNEQFF.

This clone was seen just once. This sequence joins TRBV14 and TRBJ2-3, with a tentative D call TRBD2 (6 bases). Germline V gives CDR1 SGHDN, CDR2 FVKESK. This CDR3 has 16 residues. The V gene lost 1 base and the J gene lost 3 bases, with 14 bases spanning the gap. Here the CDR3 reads CASSQVYGSGTDTQYF. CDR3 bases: TGTGCCAGCAGCCAAGTTTACGGGAGTGGAACAGATACGCAGTATTTT.

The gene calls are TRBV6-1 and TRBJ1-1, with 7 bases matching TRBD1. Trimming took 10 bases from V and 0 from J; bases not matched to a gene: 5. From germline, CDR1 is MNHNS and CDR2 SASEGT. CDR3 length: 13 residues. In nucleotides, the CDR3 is TGTGCCACCGATGGGACAGTGAACACTGAAGCTTTCTTT. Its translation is CATDGTVNTEAFF.

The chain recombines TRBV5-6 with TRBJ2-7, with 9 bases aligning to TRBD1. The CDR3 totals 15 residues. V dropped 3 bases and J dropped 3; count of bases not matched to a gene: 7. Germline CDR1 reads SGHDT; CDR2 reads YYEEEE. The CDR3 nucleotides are TGTGCCAGCAGCTATGGACAGGGGTGGTACTACGAGCAGTACTTC. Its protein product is CASSYGQGWYYEQYF. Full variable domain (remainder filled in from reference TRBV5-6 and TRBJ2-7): DAGVTQSPTHLIKTRGQQVTLRCSPKSGHDTVSWYQQALGQGPQFIFQYYEEEERQRGNFPDRFSGHQFPNYSSELNVNALLLGDSALYLCASSYGQGWYYEQYFGPGTRLTVT.

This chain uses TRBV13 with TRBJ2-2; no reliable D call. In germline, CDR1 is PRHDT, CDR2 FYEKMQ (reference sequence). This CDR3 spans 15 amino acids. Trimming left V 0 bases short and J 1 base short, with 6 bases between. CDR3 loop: CASSLGTMNTGELFF. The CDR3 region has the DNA TGTGCCAGCAGCTTAGGGACCATGAACACCGGGGAGCTGTTTTTT. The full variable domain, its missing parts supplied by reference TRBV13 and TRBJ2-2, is AAGVIQSPRHLIKEKRETATLKCYPIPRHDTVYWYQQGPGQDPQFLISFYEKMQSDKGSIPDRFSAQQFSDYHSELNMSSLELGDSALYFCASSLGTMNTGELFFGEGSRLTVL.

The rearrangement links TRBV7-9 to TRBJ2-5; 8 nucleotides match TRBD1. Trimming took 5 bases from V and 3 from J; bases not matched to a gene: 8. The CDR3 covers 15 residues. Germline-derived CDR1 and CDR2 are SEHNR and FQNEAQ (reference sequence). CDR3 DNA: TGTGCCAGCAGCCCCCAGGACAGGGACAAAGAGACCCAGTACTTC. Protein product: CASSPQDRDKETQYF. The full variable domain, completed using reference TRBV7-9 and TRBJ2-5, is DTGVSQNPRHKITKRGQNVTFRCDPISEHNRLYWYRQTLGQGPEFLTYFQNEAQLEKSRLLSDRFSAERPKGSFSTLEIQRTEQGDSAMYLCASSPQDRDKETQYFGPGTRLLVL.

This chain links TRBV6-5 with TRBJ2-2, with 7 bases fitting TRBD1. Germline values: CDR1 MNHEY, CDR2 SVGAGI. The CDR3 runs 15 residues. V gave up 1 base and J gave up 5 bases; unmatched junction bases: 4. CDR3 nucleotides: TGTGCCAGCAGTTACTGGGACAGTGGTACCGGGGAGCTGTTTTTT. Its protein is CASSYWDSGTGELFF.

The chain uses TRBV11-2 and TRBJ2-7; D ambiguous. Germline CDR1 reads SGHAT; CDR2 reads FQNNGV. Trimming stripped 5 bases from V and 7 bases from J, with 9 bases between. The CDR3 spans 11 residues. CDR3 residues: CASSHPREQYF. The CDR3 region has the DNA TGTGCCAGCAGCCATCCTCGAGAGCAGTACTTC.

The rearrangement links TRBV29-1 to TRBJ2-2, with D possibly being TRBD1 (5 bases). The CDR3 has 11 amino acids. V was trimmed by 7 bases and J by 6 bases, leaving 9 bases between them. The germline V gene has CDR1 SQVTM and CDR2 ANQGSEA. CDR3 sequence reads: CSADSSGELFF. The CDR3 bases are TGCAGCGCCGACAGCTCCGGGGAGCTGTTTTTT.

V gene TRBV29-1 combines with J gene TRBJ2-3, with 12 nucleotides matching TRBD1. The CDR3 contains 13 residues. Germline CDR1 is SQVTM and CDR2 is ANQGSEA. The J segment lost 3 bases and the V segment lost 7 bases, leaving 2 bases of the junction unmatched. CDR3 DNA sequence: TGCAGCGGGGGACAGGGGGCAACAGATACGCAGTATTTT. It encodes CSGGQGATDTQYF.

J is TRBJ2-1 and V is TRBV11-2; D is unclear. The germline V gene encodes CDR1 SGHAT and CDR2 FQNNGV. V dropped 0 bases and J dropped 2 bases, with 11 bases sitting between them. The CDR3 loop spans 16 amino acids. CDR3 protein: CASSLEGPGAYNEQFF. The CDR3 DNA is TGTGCCAGCAGCTTAGAAGGGCCAGGCGCCTACAATGAGCAGTTCTTC.

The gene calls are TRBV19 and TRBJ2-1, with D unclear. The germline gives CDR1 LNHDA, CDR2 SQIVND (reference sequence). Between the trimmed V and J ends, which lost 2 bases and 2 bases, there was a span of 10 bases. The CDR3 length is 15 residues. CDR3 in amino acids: CASSINSFTYNEQFF. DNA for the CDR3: TGTGCCAGTAGTATAAACTCCTTTACCTACAATGAGCAGTTCTTC.

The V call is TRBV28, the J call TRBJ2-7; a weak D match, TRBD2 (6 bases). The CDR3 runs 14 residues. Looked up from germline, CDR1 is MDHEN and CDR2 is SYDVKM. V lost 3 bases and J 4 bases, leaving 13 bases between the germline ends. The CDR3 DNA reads TGTGCCAGCAGTTTCGGCTCCGGGGGATACGAGCAGTACTTC. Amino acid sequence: CASSFGSGGYEQYF.

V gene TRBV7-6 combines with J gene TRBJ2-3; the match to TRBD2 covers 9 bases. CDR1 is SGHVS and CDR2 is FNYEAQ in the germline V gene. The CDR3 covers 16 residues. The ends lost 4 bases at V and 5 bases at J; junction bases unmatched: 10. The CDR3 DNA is TGTGCCAGCAGCTCCAAGCGGGAGGCCACCCGAGATACGCAGTATTTT. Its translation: CASSSKREATRDTQYF.

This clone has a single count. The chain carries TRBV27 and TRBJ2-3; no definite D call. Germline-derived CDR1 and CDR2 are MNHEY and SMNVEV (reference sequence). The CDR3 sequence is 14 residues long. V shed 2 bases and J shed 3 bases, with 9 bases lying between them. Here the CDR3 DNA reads TGTGCCAGCAGTTTAAAACTCGGGACAGATACGCAGTATTTT. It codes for CASSLKLGTDTQYF.

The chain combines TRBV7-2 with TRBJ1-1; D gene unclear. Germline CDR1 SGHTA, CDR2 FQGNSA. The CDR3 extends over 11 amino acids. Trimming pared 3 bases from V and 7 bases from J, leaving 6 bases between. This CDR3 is CASSFGSEAFF. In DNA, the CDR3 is TGTGCCAGCAGCTTCGGAAGTGAAGCTTTCTTT.

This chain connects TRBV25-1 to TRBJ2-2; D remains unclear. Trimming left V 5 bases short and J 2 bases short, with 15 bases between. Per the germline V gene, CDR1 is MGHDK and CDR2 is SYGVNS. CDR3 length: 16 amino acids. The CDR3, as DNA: TGTGCCAGCAGTTCTAGAAGGATGACCAACACCGGGGAGCTGTTTTTT. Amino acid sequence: CASSSRRMTNTGELFF.

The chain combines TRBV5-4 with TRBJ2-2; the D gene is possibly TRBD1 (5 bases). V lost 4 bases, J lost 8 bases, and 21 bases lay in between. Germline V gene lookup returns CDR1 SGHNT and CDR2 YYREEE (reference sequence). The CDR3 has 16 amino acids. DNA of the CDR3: TGTGCCAGCAGCCCCACCCAGGGTCTTTCGGGTGGGGAGCTGTTTTTT. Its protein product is CASSPTQGLSGGELFF. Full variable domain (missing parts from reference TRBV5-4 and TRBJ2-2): ETGVTQSPTHLIKTRGQQVTLRCSSQSGHNTVSWYQQALGQGPQFIFQYYREEENGRGNFPPRFSGLQFPNYSSELNVNALELDDSALYLCASSPTQGLSGGELFFGEGSRLTVL.

The CDR3 DNA is TGTGCCAGCAGTCTGACAGTATCGATGGACAATGAGCAGTTCTTC. This encodes CASSLTVSMDNEQFF. The V gene is TRBV28, the J gene TRBJ2-1; possibly TRBD1 for D (5 bases). Germline CDR1 MDHEN, CDR2 SYDVKM. V shed 5 bases and J shed 5 bases, with 16 bases lying between them. The CDR3 spans 15 residues.

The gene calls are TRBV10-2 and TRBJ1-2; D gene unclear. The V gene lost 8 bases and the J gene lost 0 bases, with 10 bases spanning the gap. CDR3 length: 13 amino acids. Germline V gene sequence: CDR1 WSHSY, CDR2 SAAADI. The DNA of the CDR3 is TGCGCCAGCGGAGTACGGGCTAACTATGGCTACACCTTC. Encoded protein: CASGVRANYGYTF.

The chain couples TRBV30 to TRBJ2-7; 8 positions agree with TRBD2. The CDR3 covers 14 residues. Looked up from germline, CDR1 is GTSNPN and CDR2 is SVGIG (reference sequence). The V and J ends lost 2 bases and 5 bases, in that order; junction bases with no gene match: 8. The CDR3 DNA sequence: TGTGCCTGGAGTTACGGGAGGGCCGACCACGAGCAGTACTTC. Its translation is CAWSYGRADHEQYF.